This T cell receptor beta chain was identified in a study of cytomegalovirus exposure and HLA in healthy donors. The CDR3 sequence is 17 residues long. The germline V gene encodes CDR1 MGHRA and CDR2 YSYEKL. Between the trimmed V and J ends, which lost 5 bases and 5 bases, there was a span of 24 bases. A multiplex PCR was run with 60 Vbeta primers and 13 Jbeta primers. Here immunoSEQ multiplex PCR was the method, and the copy in TCRdb shows in-frame clones only, minus some. The sample lists roughly 170,000 clones, roughly 80% occurring once. This receptor was obtained from a woman in her forties or fifties in good health and CMV-seropositive. This sequence joins TRBV4-1 and TRBJ1-2; tentative D call: TRBD1 (6 bases). Material: PBMCs. CDR3 coding DNA: TGCGCCAGCAGCACGCAGGCGGGAGGGGGGGCCCTATATGGCTACACCTTC. Translation: CASSTQAGGGALYGYTF.